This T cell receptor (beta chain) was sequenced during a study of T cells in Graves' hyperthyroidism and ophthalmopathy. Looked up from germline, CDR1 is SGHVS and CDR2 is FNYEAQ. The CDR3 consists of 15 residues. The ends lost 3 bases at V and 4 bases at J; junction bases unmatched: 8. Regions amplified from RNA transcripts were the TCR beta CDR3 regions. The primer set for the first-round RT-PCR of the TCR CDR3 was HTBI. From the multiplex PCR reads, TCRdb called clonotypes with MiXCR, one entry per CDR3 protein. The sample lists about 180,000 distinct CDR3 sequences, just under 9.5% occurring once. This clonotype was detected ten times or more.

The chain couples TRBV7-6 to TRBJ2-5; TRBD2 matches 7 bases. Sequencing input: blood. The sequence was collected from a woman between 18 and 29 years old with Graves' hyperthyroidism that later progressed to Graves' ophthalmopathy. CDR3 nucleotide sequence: TGTGCCAGCAGCTTCCTTTCGGGGGGTGTAGAGACCCAGTACTTC. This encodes CASSFLSGGVETQYF.